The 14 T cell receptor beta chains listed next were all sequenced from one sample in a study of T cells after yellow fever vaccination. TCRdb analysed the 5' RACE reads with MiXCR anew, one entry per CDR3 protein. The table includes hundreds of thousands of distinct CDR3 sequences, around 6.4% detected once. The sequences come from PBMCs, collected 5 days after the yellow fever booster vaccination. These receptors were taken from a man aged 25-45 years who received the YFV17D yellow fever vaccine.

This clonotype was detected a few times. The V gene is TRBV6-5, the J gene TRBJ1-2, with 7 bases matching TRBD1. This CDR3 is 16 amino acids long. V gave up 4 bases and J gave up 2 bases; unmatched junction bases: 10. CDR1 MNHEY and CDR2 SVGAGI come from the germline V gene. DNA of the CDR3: TGTGCCAGCAGTTCCAGTTGGAGGGGGCACAACTATGGCTACACCTTC. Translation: CASSSSWRGHNYGYTF.

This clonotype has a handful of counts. CDR3 protein: CASSPDRGTQYF. For the CDR3, the DNA is TGTGCCAGCAGCCCCGACAGGGGTACGCAGTATTTT. The rearrangement uses TRBV7-2 and TRBJ2-3, with TRBD1 matching 8 bases. V lost 5 bases and J lost 8; bases outside the gene matches: 3. Per germline, CDR1 SGHTA and CDR2 FQGNSA. The CDR3 extends over 12 amino acids.

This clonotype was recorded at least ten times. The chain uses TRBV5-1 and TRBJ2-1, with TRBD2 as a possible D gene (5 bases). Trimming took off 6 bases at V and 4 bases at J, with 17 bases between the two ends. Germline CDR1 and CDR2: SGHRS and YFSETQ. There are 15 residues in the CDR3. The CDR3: CASTVGELAYNEQFF. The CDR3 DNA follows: TGCGCCAGCACCGTCGGGGAATTGGCATACAATGAGCAGTTCTTC. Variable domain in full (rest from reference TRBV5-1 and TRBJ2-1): KAGVTQTPRYLIKTRGQQVTLSCSPISGHRSVSWYQQTPGQGLQFLFEYFSETQRNKGNFPGRFSGRQFSNSRSEMNVSTLELGDSALYLCASTVGELAYNEQFFGPGTRLTVL.

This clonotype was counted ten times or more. The CDR3 is CASSLSGPEQFF. In nucleotides, the CDR3 is TGCGCCAGCAGCTTGTCAGGTCCCGAGCAGTTCTTC. V gene TRBV5-1 combines with J gene TRBJ2-1; D not resolved. The germline gives CDR1 SGHRS, CDR2 YFSETQ. V was pared by 1 base and J by 10 bases, with 9 bases between. The CDR3 spans 12 residues.

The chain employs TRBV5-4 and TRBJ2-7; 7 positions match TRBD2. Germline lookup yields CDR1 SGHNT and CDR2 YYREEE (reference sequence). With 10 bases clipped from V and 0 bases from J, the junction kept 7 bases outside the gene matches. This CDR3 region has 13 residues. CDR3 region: CAWEGTVSYEQYF. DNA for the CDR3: TGTGCCTGGGAGGGGACGGTCTCCTACGAGCAGTACTTC.

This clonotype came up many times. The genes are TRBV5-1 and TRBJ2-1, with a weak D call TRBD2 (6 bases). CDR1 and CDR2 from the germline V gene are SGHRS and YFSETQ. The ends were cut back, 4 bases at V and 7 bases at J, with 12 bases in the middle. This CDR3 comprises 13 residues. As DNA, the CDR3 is TGCGCCAGCAGCCCCGGGACTCCTAATGAGCAGTTCTTC. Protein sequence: CASSPGTPNEQFF.

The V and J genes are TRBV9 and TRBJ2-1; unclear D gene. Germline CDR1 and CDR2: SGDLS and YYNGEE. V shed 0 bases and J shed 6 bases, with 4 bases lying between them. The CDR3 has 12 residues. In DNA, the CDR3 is TGTGCCAGCAGCGTAGGTCTCAATGAGCAGTTCTTC. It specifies CASSVGLNEQFF. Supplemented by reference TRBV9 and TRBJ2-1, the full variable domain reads DSGVTQTPKHLITATGQRVTLRCSPRSGDLSVYWYQQSLDQGLQFLIQYYNGEERAKGNILERFSAQQFPDLHSELNLSSLELGDSALYFCASSVGLNEQFFGPGTRLTVL.

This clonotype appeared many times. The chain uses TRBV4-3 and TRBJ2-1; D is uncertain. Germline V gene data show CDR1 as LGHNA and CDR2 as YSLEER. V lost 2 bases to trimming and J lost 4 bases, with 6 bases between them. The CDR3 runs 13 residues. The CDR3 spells CASSQYRYNEQFF. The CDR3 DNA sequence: TGCGCCAGCAGCCAATACCGGTACAATGAGCAGTTCTTC.

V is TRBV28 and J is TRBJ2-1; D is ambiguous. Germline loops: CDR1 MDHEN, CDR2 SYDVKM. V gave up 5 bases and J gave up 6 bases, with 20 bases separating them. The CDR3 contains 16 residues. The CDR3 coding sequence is TGTGCCAGCAGTGCCTCGGTCATCCTTCTCGGCAATGAGCAGTTCTTC. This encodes CASSASVILLGNEQFF.

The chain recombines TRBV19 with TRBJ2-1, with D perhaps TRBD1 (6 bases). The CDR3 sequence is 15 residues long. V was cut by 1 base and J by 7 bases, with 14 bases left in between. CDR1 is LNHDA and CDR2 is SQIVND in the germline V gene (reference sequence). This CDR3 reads CASSIGPQGWNEQFF. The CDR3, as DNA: TGTGCCAGTAGTATAGGCCCCCAGGGGTGGAATGAGCAGTTCTTC. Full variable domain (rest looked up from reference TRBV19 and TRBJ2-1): DGGITQSPKYLFRKEGQNVTLSCEQNLNHDAMYWYRQDPGQGLRLIYYSQIVNDFQKGDIAEGYSVSREKKESFPLTVTSAQKNPTAFYLCASSIGPQGWNEQFFGPGTRLTVL.

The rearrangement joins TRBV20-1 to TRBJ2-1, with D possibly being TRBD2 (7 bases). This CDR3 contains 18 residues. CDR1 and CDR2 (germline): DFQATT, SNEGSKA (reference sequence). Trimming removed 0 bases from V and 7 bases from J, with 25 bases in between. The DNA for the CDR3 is TGCAGTGCTAGAGATCGGTTTGCGCTGTCGAGGGGGGGGAATGAGCAGTTCTTC. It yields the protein CSARDRFALSRGGNEQFF.

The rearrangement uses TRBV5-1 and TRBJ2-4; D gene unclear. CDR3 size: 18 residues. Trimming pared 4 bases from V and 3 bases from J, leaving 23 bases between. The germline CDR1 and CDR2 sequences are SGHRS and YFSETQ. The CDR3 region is CASSPWRSNHLIKNIQYF. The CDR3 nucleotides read TGCGCCAGCAGCCCCTGGCGGTCGAACCATTTGATCAAAAACATTCAGTACTTC. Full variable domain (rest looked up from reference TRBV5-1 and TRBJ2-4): KAGVTQTPRYLIKTRGQQVTLSCSPISGHRSVSWYQQTPGQGLQFLFEYFSETQRNKGNFPGRFSGRQFSNSRSEMNVSTLELGDSALYLCASSPWRSNHLIKNIQYFGAGTRLSVL.

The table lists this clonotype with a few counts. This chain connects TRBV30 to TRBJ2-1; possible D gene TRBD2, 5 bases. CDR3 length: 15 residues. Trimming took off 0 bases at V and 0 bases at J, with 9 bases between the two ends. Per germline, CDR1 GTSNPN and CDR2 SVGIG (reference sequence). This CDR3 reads CAWSVTGSSYNEQFF. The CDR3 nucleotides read TGTGCCTGGAGTGTAACGGGGAGCTCCTACAATGAGCAGTTCTTC.

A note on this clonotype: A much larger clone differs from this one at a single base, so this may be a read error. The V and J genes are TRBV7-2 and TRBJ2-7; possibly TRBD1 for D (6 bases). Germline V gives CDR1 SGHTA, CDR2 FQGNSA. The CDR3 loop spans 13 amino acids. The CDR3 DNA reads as TGTGCCAACAGCACCAGGACAGACTACGAGCAGTACTTC. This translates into CANSTRTDYEQYF. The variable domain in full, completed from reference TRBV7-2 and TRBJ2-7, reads GAGVSQSPSNKVTEKGKDVELRCDPISGHTALYWYRQSLGQGLEFLIYFQGNSAPDKSGLPSDRFSAERTGGSVSTLTIQRTQQEDSAVYLCANSTRTDYEQYFGPGTRLTVT.